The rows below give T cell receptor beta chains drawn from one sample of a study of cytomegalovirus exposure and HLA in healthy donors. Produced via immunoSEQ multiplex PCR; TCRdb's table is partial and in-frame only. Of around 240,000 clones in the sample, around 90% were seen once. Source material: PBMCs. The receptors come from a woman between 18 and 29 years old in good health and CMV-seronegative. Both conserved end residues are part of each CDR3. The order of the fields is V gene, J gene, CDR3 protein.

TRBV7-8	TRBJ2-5	CASNIPGHPQETQYF
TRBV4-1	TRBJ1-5	CASSQDDRGRWGQPQHF
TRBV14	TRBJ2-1	CASSLLDYQGANEQFF
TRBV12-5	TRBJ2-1	CASGLGGSSYNEQFF
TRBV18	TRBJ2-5	CASSPTGGPQETQYF
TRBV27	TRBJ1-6	CASSFGERNSPLHF
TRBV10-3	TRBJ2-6	CAISGSGANVLTF
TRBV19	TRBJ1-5	CASSIAAGTGGLSNQPQHF
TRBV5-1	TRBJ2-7	CASSLGAGEQYF
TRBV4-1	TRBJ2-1	CASSQPSLAGVYNEQFF
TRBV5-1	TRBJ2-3	CASASGGEGTDTQYF
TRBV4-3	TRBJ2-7	CASSQGWDRTYEQYF
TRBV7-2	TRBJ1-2	CASSVTIAYGYTF
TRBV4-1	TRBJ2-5	CASSRTGRWETQYF
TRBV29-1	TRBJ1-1	CSVFRTGGNTEAFF
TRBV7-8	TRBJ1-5	CASSLVATADQPQHF
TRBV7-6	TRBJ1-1	CASSPTTEPNTEAFF
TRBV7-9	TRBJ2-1	CASSSPTTPYNEQFF
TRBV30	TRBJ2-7	CAWSDKPGARGLAGGPHEQYF
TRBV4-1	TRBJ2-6	CASSQDLPGTGANVLTF
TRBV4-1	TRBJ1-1	CASSHWRDRDTEAFF
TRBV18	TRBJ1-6	CASSPLEQGGSPLHF
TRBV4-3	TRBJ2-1	CASSQEDRGYNEQFF
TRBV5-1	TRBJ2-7	CASSLVQGGPYEQYF
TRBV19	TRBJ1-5	CASRPGLTYNQPQHF
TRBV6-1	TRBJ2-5	CASSEAGLAGLQETQYF
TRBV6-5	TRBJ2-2	CASSYGTNPGELFF
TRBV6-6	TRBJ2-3	CASSYGGRTDTQYF
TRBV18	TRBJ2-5	CASSPSQQETQYF
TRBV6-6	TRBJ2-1	CASSPDSLYNEQFF
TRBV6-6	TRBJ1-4	CAIYGGGVDEKLFF
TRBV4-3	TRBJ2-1	CASSLRDTGAYNEQFF
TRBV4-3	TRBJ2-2	CASSQGTGGGELFF
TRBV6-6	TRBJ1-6	CASSSPGTIDSPLHF
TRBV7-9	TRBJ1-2	CASSSGTGGFYGYTF
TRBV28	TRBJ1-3	CASSPTAASGNTIYF
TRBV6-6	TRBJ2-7	CASKQGASNEQYF
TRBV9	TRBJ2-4	CASSTTSWGGDIQYF
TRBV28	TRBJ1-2	CASSSPSGTAYGYTF
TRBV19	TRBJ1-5	CASTPGPQGAKQPQHF
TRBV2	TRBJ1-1	CASSERTLNTEAFF
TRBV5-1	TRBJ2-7	CASSSGTGSFYEQYF
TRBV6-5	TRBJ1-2	CASRGGTSNYGYTF
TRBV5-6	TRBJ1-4	CASSQGFVGEKLFF
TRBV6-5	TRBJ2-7	CASSYSTSSYEQYF
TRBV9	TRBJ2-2	CASSPAAGELFF
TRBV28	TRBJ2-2	CASSFYSGGTGELFF
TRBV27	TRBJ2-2	CASSLPGTGGTGELFF
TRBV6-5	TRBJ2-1	CASTGGSYNEQFF
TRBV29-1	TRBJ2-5	CSHRRGQGNQETQYF
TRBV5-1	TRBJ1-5	CASSLAGDGNQPQHF
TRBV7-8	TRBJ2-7	CASSLAGQDYEQYF
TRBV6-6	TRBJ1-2	CASSAGTGIYGYTF
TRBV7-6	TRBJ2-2	CASSFTRTTGELFF
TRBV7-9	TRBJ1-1	CASSLANRNTEAFF
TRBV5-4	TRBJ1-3	CASSLGASSGNTIYF